One sample yielded the 4 T cell receptor beta chains listed below, sequenced in a study of blood T cell repertoires in COVID-19. The protocol was immunoSEQ multiplex PCR, while the TCRdb copy is restricted to in-frame clones and leaves out a portion. The table lists about 220,000 clones, around 86% of them singletons, with 4.5% to 5.5% in the top ten. The material sequenced was peripheral blood. All receptors come from a human donor in a cohort sampled during active COVID-19.

The gene calls are TRBV29-1 and TRBJ2-7; no firm D call. Between the trimmed V and J ends, which lost 6 bases and 7 bases, there was a span of 13 bases. Germline V gene sequence: CDR1 SQVTM, CDR2 ANQGSEA. The CDR3 sequence is 11 residues long. This chain's CDR3 is CSVGVAREQYF. The CDR3, as DNA: TGCAGCGTCGGAGTCGCGAGGGAGCAGTACTTC.

The chain uses TRBV9 and TRBJ1-5; 7 bases agree with TRBD1. CDR3 length equals 13 residues. The J segment lost 4 bases and the V segment lost 5 bases, leaving 3 bases of the junction unmatched. Germline loops: CDR1 SGDLS, CDR2 YYNGEE. CDR3 residues: CASSTTGNQPQHF. The CDR3 DNA sequence: TGTGCCAGCAGTACGACAGGGAATCAGCCCCAGCATTTT.

This clone was observed a single time. This chain joins TRBV7-2 and TRBJ1-1, with D maybe TRBD1 (5 bases). Looked up from germline, CDR1 is SGHTA and CDR2 is FQGNSA. V was trimmed by 2 bases and J by 1 base, leaving 11 bases between them. CDR3 length equals 15 residues. In nucleotides, the CDR3 is TGTGCCAGCAGCTTATGGACCGGGGGGAACACTGAAGCTTTCTTT. Its translation is CASSLWTGGNTEAFF.

The chain recombines TRBV7-9 with TRBJ2-7; D may be TRBD1 (5 bases). Trimming removed 3 bases at V and 7 bases at J, with 10 bases between. The germline CDR1 and CDR2 sequences are SEHNR and FQNEAQ (reference sequence). The CDR3 covers 12 residues. The CDR3 is CASSLGLREQYF. The CDR3, as DNA: TGTGCCAGCAGCTTGGGGCTTCGTGAGCAGTACTTC.